The sequence of this T cell receptor beta chain was determined in a study of shared clonotypes between healthy human individuals. Naive CD8 isolation took CD45RO-negative cells positively selected for CCR7 and excluded terminally differentiated effector memory CD45RA+ cells. Using immunoSEQ multiplex PCR, the repertoire was profiled, and TCRdb retains in-frame clones only, with some absent. The table lists about 2.1 million clones, around 93% of them singletons. This CDR3 spans 16 amino acids. V shed 3 bases and J shed 0 bases, with 13 bases lying between them. CDR1 and CDR2 from the germline V gene are SGDLS and YYNGEE.

This sequence was found in a man aged 18-30 years in good health. Some clones in this sample may be carry-over from other donors' samples. This rearrangement joins TRBV9 to TRBJ2-1; D is unresolved. The source material was naive CD8+ T cells from PBMCs. This CDR3 is CASSATDGGSYNEQFF. DNA of the CDR3: TGTGCCAGCAGCGCCACCGACGGCGGCTCCTACAATGAGCAGTTCTTC. Filled out from reference TRBV9 and TRBJ2-1, the complete variable domain reads DSGVTQTPKHLITATGQRVTLRCSPRSGDLSVYWYQQSLDQGLQFLIQYYNGEERAKGNILERFSAQQFPDLHSELNLSSLELGDSALYFCASSATDGGSYNEQFFGPGTRLTVL.